This passage covers 19 T cell receptor beta chains from one sample sequenced in a study of T cells in Graves' hyperthyroidism and ophthalmopathy. RNA transcripts were the template for amplifying TCR beta CDR3 regions. The HTBI primer set was used in a first-round RT-PCR of the TCR CDR3. Using its own MiXCR run on the multiplex PCR reads, TCRdb lists one record per CDR3 protein. The sample includes over 450,000 distinct CDR3 sequences, around 14% seen only once; the top ten take about a sixth. Sequencing was done on a sample of blood. The receptors stem from a woman aged 18-29 years with Graves' hyperthyroidism.

This clonotype was seen repeatedly, ten times or more. The chain combines TRBV7-9 with TRBJ2-3; maybe TRBD1 (6 bases). This CDR3 spans 15 amino acids. V lost 5 bases and J 2 bases, leaving 14 bases between the germline ends. The germline V gene has CDR1 SEHNR and CDR2 FQNEAQ (reference sequence). The CDR3 protein is CASSIKRGFTDTQYF. The DNA of the CDR3 is TGTGCCAGCAGCATTAAGAGGGGGTTCACAGATACGCAGTATTTT. The full variable domain, in which reference TRBV7-9 and TRBJ2-3 provide the parts outside the CDR3, is DTGVSQNPRHKITKRGQNVTFRCDPISEHNRLYWYRQTLGQGPEFLTYFQNEAQLEKSRLLSDRFSAERPKGSFSTLEIQRTEQGDSAMYLCASSIKRGFTDTQYFGPGTRLTVL.

This clonotype was seen ten or more times. This chain links TRBV28 with TRBJ1-2; D possibly corresponds to TRBD1 (5 bases). Between the trimmed V and J ends, which lost 2 bases and 8 bases, there was a span of 12 bases. This CDR3 has 13 residues. Germline CDR1 and CDR2: MDHEN and SYDVKM. The CDR3 bases are TGTGCCAGCAGTTTAGTGGGGCGCGGCGGCTACACCTTC. Amino acids: CASSLVGRGGYTF.

This clonotype was picked up many times. The chain joins TRBV6-1 to TRBJ2-7; the match to TRBD2 covers 8 bases. CDR1 is MNHNS and CDR2 is SASEGT in the germline V gene. V shed 7 bases and J 5 bases; nucleotides not matched to a gene: 13. The CDR3 contains 15 residues. CDR3 sequence (DNA): TGTGCCAGCACCCCCGGGGGAGCGGGAGCCCACGAGCAGTACTTC. It specifies CASTPGGAGAHEQYF.

This clonotype showed up many times. The chain uses TRBV20-1 and TRBJ1-1; TRBD1 might be the D (6 bases). Germline values: CDR1 DFQATT, CDR2 SNEGSKA (reference sequence). V was cut by 3 bases and J by 0 bases, with 8 bases left in between. The CDR3 runs 13 residues. In DNA, the CDR3 is TGCAGTGCTAGCGGGACATTGAACACTGAAGCTTTCTTT. Residues: CSASGTLNTEAFF.

The V and J genes are TRBV5-5 and TRBJ2-6; 11 bases are shared with TRBD1. Germline-derived CDR1 and CDR2 are SGHKS and YYEKEE (reference sequence). This CDR3 region has 18 residues. V trimming: 0 bases; J trimming: 4 bases; junction bases outside the gene matches: 6. The CDR3 here is CASSLEGQGARGANVLTF. CDR3 nucleotide sequence: TGTGCCAGCAGCTTGGAAGGACAGGGGGCAAGAGGGGCCAACGTCCTGACTTTC.

The gene calls are TRBV14 and TRBJ2-7; tentatively, D is TRBD1 (5 bases). Deletions cut 4 bases from V and 6 bases from J, with 16 bases between. There are 14 residues in the CDR3. Germline V gene data show CDR1 as SGHDN and CDR2 as FVKESK. The CDR3 DNA is TGTGCCAGCAGCCTGACCGGTCCAGGGTCCGAGCAGTACGTC. Translated: CASSLTGPGSEQYV.

The chain joins TRBV30 to TRBJ1-4, with D uncertain. The CDR3 runs to 13 residues. The V gene lost 0 bases and the J gene lost 7 bases, with 9 bases spanning the gap. Per the germline V gene, CDR1 is GTSNPN and CDR2 is SVGIG (reference sequence). CDR3 amino acids: CAWSVLGGEKLFF. The CDR3 DNA follows: TGTGCCTGGAGTGTACTAGGTGGTGAAAAACTGTTTTTT. The whole variable domain, remainder taken from reference TRBV30 and TRBJ1-4, is SQTIHQWPATLVQPVGSPLSLECTVEGTSNPNLYWYRQAAGRGLQLLFYSVGIGQISSEVPQNLSASRPQDRQFILSSKKLLLSDSGFYLCAWSVLGGEKLFFGSGTQLSVL.

On this clonotype itself: Being one base from a much bigger clone, this may be a read error. The chain combines TRBV27 with TRBJ1-1; D call uncertain. The CDR3 sequence is 14 residues long. Germline values: CDR1 MNHEY, CDR2 SMNVEV (reference sequence). For the CDR3, the DNA is TGTGCCAGCGGTTTGACGCAGCGGAACACTGAAGCTTTCTTT. The encoded protein is CASGLTQRNTEAFF.

This clonotype showed up many times. This chain connects TRBV5-1 to TRBJ1-1, with D possibly matching TRBD1 (5 bases). Germline CDR1 and CDR2: SGHRS and YFSETQ. The germline V and J ends were trimmed by 0 bases and 7 bases, with 10 bases remaining between them. This CDR3 has 13 residues. CDR3 DNA: TGCGCCAGCAGCTTGGTTTCCGGGGGTGAAGCTTTCTTT. It encodes CASSLVSGGEAFF.

Ten or more counts support this clonotype. The V call is TRBV6-1, the J call TRBJ1-1, with D maybe TRBD1 (5 bases). V dropped 7 bases and J dropped 1 base, with 13 bases sitting between them. Per germline, CDR1 MNHNS and CDR2 SASEGT. CDR3 length: 14 amino acids. The CDR3 DNA reads as TGTGCCAGCACCCCGGGACGGGAGAACACTGAAGCTTTCTTT. This gives the protein CASTPGRENTEAFF.

This clonotype was counted many times. The J gene is TRBJ2-7, the V gene TRBV7-2; the match to TRBD2 covers 9 bases. The V segment lost 3 bases and the J segment 6 bases; nucleotides outside the gene matches: 9. The CDR3 spans 15 residues. Germline V lookup: CDR1 SGHTA, CDR2 FQGNSA. The CDR3 coding sequence is TGTGCCAGCAGCTTTTCTAGCGGGATGTTGTTCGAGCAGTACGTC. Protein sequence: CASSFSSGMLFEQYV.

The CDR3 spells CASSLSYDLDDEQYF. CDR3 bases: TGTGCCAGCAGCTTGTCATACGACCTAGACGACGAGCAGTACTTC. The rearrangement links TRBV5-6 to TRBJ2-7; D not resolved. There are 15 residues in the CDR3. Germline V CDR1 and CDR2: SGHDT, YYEEEE. V was trimmed by 1 base and J by 5 bases, leaving 16 bases between them.

This clonotype was seen ten or more times. The chain carries TRBV28 and TRBJ2-1; 8 bases line up with TRBD2. The CDR3 covers 14 residues. V was clipped by 2 bases and J by 8 bases; unmatched bases: 5. Looked up from germline, CDR1 is MDHEN and CDR2 is SYDVKM. This CDR3 reads CASSLAGGGDEQFF. CDR3 sequence (DNA): TGTGCCAGCAGTTTAGCGGGAGGAGGCGATGAGCAGTTCTTC.

This sequence joins TRBV7-2 and TRBJ1-1, with a possible D match to TRBD1 (6 bases). The CDR3 has 14 residues. CDR1 is SGHTA and CDR2 is FQGNSA in the germline V gene. Trimming took off 2 bases at V and 8 bases at J, with 15 bases between the two ends. Here the CDR3 reads CASSLREGGMEAFF. The CDR3 DNA reads TGTGCCAGCAGCTTAAGGGAAGGGGGTATGGAAGCTTTCTTT.

This clonotype was seen a handful of times. The rearrangement links TRBV3-1 to TRBJ2-4, with a weak D call TRBD1 (5 bases). Per the germline V gene, CDR1 is LGHDT and CDR2 is YNNKEL (reference sequence). The CDR3 spans 13 residues. V dropped 0 bases and J dropped 5 bases, with 5 bases sitting between them. This CDR3 is CASSQEGENIQYF. CDR3 DNA sequence: TGTGCCAGCAGCCAAGAAGGGGAAAACATTCAGTACTTC.

This clonotype has a count of ten or more. The chain employs TRBV20-1 and TRBJ2-5, with D perhaps TRBD1 (6 bases). Per germline, CDR1 DFQATT and CDR2 SNEGSKA (reference sequence). Trimming removed 3 bases at V and 5 bases at J, with 13 bases between. The CDR3 spans 13 residues. As DNA, the CDR3 is TGCAGTGCTAGGGGGGCCCCCGCGGAGACCCAGTACTTC. It encodes CSARGAPAETQYF.

This clonotype was counted ten times or more. The chain recombines TRBV5-8 with TRBJ2-5, with D possibly TRBD1 on 5 matching bases. The CDR3 has 12 residues. Trimming removed 6 bases at V and 5 bases at J, with 11 bases between. CDR1 is SGHTS, CDR2 YDEGEE, per germline. CDR3 protein: CASNRPKETQYF. CDR3 in DNA: TGTGCCAGCAACAGGCCGAAGGAGACCCAGTACTTC.

This clonotype was seen a handful of times. This may arise from a read error, as a much more abundant clone is one base away. The rearrangement uses TRBV20-1 and TRBJ2-7; tentative D call: TRBD1 (5 bases). This CDR3 spans 13 amino acids. Germline CDR1 reads DFQATT; CDR2 reads SNEGSKA (reference sequence). V lost 4 bases and J lost 2, with 12 bases in between. The CDR3 sequence: CSAKAGNAYEQYF. DNA of the CDR3: TGCAGTGCTAAGGCAGGGAACGCCTACGAGCAGTACTTC.

The V and J genes are TRBV19 and TRBJ2-6; D ambiguous. The CDR3 has 18 amino acids. Germline CDR1 is LNHDA and CDR2 is SQIVND (reference sequence). Between the trimmed V and J ends, which lost 2 bases and 0 bases, there was a span of 14 bases. The CDR3 loop reads CASSIKAKGHSGANVLTF. The CDR3 DNA sequence: TGTGCCAGTAGTATAAAGGCGAAGGGCCACTCTGGGGCCAACGTCCTGACTTTC.